A single sample gave rise to the 14 T cell receptor beta chains below, sequenced in a study of cytomegalovirus exposure and HLA in healthy donors (dated by TCRdb to between 2016 and 2019). The library was made by the immunoSEQ multiplex PCR assay. The multiplex PCR relied on a mix of 60 forward primers for TCR Vbeta segments and 13 reverse primers for TCR Jbeta segments. TCRdb provides this immuneACCESS table in a form limited to in-frame rearrangements. Some clones are lacking; in checked studies, under half of them reflect an unresolved V gene, and why the rest are absent is not known. The sample table shows about 120,000 clones, and around 77% are seen once. Roughly a sixth of the sample lies in the top ten. Material for sequencing was PBMCs. Receptor source: a man aged 50 or older in good health and CMV-seropositive.

The chain combines TRBV19 with TRBJ1-1; possible D gene TRBD1, 5 bases. Deletions cut 4 bases from V and 5 bases from J, with 14 bases between. Germline V lookup: CDR1 LNHDA, CDR2 SQIVND (reference sequence). The CDR3 loop spans 14 amino acids. The CDR3 loop is CASSRIRGDTEAFF. The CDR3 DNA reads TGTGCCAGTAGTAGGATAAGGGGCGATACTGAAGCTTTCTTT.

In its sample, this clone is hyperexpanded. The chain recombines TRBV11-2 with TRBJ1-5, with D unresolved. The V end was cut by 0 bases, the J end by 1 base, with 13 bases between. The CDR3 covers 17 residues. CDR1 and CDR2 from the germline V gene are SGHAT and FQNNGV. This CDR3 is CASSLDREPQSNQPQHF. DNA of the CDR3: TGTGCCAGCAGCTTAGATCGGGAACCTCAAAGCAATCAGCCCCAGCATTTT.

CDR3: CASSASGTRSYEQYF. The CDR3 coding sequence is TGTGCCAGCAGCGCCTCCGGGACTCGCTCCTACGAGCAGTACTTC. The chain joins TRBV7-2 to TRBJ2-7; possible D gene TRBD2, 6 bases. V gave up 5 bases and J gave up 0 bases, with 14 bases separating them. Germline loops: CDR1 SGHTA, CDR2 FQGNSA. CDR3 length equals 15 residues.

In this sample, this clone turned up a few times. The J gene is TRBJ2-7, the V gene TRBV29-1; TRBD1 aligns across 8 bases. CDR1 SQVTM and CDR2 ANQGSEA come from the germline V gene. This CDR3 has 14 amino acids. V was clipped by 5 bases and J by 1 base; unmatched bases: 7. Written as DNA, the CDR3 is TGCAGCGTTTGGGGGACAGGAGCGTCCTACGAGCAGTACTTC. This translates into CSVWGTGASYEQYF.

The V and J genes are TRBV18 and TRBJ2-1; 11 bases fit TRBD2. J gave up 5 bases and V 0 bases, and 3 bases lay outside the gene matches. The germline gives CDR1 KGHSH, CDR2 LQKENI. This CDR3 has 16 amino acids. CDR3: CASSPPWGLADNEQFF. The CDR3 nucleotides are TGTGCCAGCTCACCACCATGGGGACTAGCGGACAATGAGCAGTTCTTC.

The chain carries TRBV7-2 and TRBJ1-5; D call uncertain. CDR1 and CDR2 (germline): SGHTA, FQGNSA. This CDR3 is 14 amino acids long. Deletions cut 3 bases from V and 6 bases from J, with 12 bases between. In nucleotides, the CDR3 is TGTGCCAGCAGCTTCGGGTCCGGTGGTCAGCCCCAGCATTTT. Translation gives CASSFGSGGQPQHF.

The chain has TRBV21-1 and TRBJ1-2; TRBD1, as called in the table, went unchecked against the DNA. TRBV21-1 is flagged as a pseudogene. The CDR3 length is 15 residues. The CDR3 nucleotides read TGTGCCAGCAGCAAAGGTCAGGGGGGAAACTATGGCTACACCTTC. This codes for CASSKGQGGNYGYTF.

V gene TRBV18 combines with J gene TRBJ1-4; 7 bases fit TRBD1. V was clipped by 6 bases and J by 4 bases; unmatched bases: 5. This CDR3 spans 14 amino acids. The germline CDR1 and CDR2 sequences are KGHSH and LQKENI. The DNA for the CDR3 is TGTGCCAGCTCGGCGGACAGGAATAATGAAAAACTGTTTTTT. Translation gives CASSADRNNEKLFF.

The chain joins TRBV6-7 to TRBJ2-5, with TRBD2 as a possible D gene (5 bases). Matching the DNA end better, TRBJ2-7 makes the J call doubtful. TRBV6-7 is classed as an ORF, of uncertain function. This CDR3 is 14 amino acids long. The CDR3 coding sequence is TGTGCCAGCAGGAGAGAGCGGAGCACCTACGAGCAGTACTTC. This sequence encodes CASRRERSTYEQYF.

J is TRBJ2-1 and V is TRBV6-5; D gene unclear. Trimming took off 0 bases at V and 5 bases at J, with 5 bases between the two ends. Germline V gene lookup returns CDR1 MNHEY and CDR2 SVGAGI. CDR3 length: 13 amino acids. The CDR3 here is CASSYSVDNEQFF. In DNA, the CDR3 is TGTGCCAGCAGTTACTCCGTAGACAATGAGCAGTTCTTC.

This clone has just one count. This chain joins TRBV4-1 and TRBJ2-2; possibly TRBD1 for D (5 bases). V lost 4 bases and J lost 4, with 13 bases in between. This CDR3 comprises 15 residues. Per germline, CDR1 MGHRA and CDR2 YSYEKL. The CDR3 coding sequence is TGCGCCAGCAGCCTGCAGGGTAGAGGCACCGGGGAGCTGTTTTTT. Amino acid sequence: CASSLQGRGTGELFF.

This rearrangement joins TRBV27 to TRBJ2-7; 8 bases are a match to TRBD1. Germline loops: CDR1 MNHEY, CDR2 SMNVEV (reference sequence). The CDR3 runs to 14 residues. The trim removed 5 bases at V and 2 bases at J, leaving 5 bases unmatched. CDR3 in amino acids: CASSGQTGAYEQYF. DNA for the CDR3: TGTGCCAGCAGTGGACAGACAGGGGCCTACGAGCAGTACTTC.

This chain connects TRBV10-3 to TRBJ1-5; 7 bases agree with TRBD1. Per the germline V gene, CDR1 is ENHRY and CDR2 is SYGVKD. This CDR3 spans 17 amino acids. V lost 2 bases, J lost 2 bases, and 9 bases stayed unmatched. In nucleotides, the CDR3 is TGTGCCATCAGTGAGAGACAGGGCAGCCGGGGCAATCAGCCCCAGCATTTT. Amino acids: CAISERQGSRGNQPQHF.

Here the CDR3 DNA reads TGTGCCAGCACCAAGGACAGGGCAAATTCCTACGAGCAGTACTTC. Its protein product is CASTKDRANSYEQYF. The chain combines TRBV6-1 with TRBJ2-7; 8 nucleotides match TRBD1. From germline, CDR1 is MNHNS and CDR2 SASEGT. This CDR3 contains 15 residues. V lost 7 bases, J lost 1 base, and 9 bases stayed unmatched.